This is a list of T cell receptor beta chains from one sample in a study of cytomegalovirus exposure and HLA in healthy donors. Only in-frame clones appear in the TCRdb table, and some are missing; sequencing was by immunoSEQ multiplex PCR. Recorded for this sample: under 250,000 clones. The specimen was PBMCs. The receptors come from a girl aged 2 to 9 in good health and CMV-seropositive. Each CDR3 is given with its conserved first and last residue. D genes are given only for firm matches.

>TRBV27|TRBJ2-5|17|-
TGTGCCAGCAGTTTACACTCTCGAGAGCGGCACCAAGAGACCCAGTACTTC
CASSLHSRERHQETQYF
>TRBV5-6|TRBJ1-3|14|-
TGTGCCAGCAGCTTGGGTTCGTTGAGAGACACCATATATTTT
CASSLGSLRDTIYF
>TRBV27|TRBJ2-5|14|-
TGTGCCAGCAGTTTAAGTACTATATCAGAGACCCAGTACTTC
CASSLSTISETQYF
>TRBV19|TRBJ2-3|15|-
TGTGCCAGTAGTATAGATCGTCAGGGGACAGATACGCAGTATTTT
CASSIDRQGTDTQYF
>TRBV18|TRBJ2-5|12|-
TGTGCCAGCTCATTGGCCCAAGAGACCCAGTACTTC
CASSLAQETQYF
>TRBV18|TRBJ2-3|16|TRBD1
TGTGCCAGCTCACCTTCATCGGACAGGGGGGCAGATACGCAGTATTTT
CASSPSSDRGADTQYF
>TRBV2|TRBJ2-5|15|TRBD2
TGTGCCAGCGGCCCGGGACTAGCGGACCAAGAGACCCAGTACTTC
CASGPGLADQETQYF
>TRBV4-1|TRBJ1-3|20|-
TGCGCCAGCAGCGAGGACACCGACACCATCCCACTGAGCTCTGGAAACACCATATATTTT
CASSEDTDTIPLSSGNTIYF
>TRBV6-6|TRBJ2-7|13|-
TGTGCCAGCAGTTACATCGGGGGCTACGAGCAGTACTTC
CASSYIGGYEQYF
>TRBV7-2|TRBJ1-4|15|-
TGTGCCAGCAGCCCACGGGGGGCAACTAATGAAAAACTGTTTTTT
CASSPRGATNEKLFF
>TRBV6-4|TRBJ1-1|13|-
TGTGCCAGCAGGGAACAGGGGAACACTGAAGCTTTCTTT
CASREQGNTEAFF
>TRBV23-1|TRBJ1-1|14|TRBD1
TGCGCCAGCAGCCTGGACAGGCGATCCACTGAAGCTTTCTTT
CASSLDRRSTEAFF
>TRBV28|TRBJ1-5|15|TRBD1
TGTGCCAGCAGTTTACCGGACAGGACCTATCAGCCCCAGCATTTT
CASSLPDRTYQPQHF
>TRBV27|TRBJ2-3|16|-
TGTGCCAGCAGTTTTGGCCTGGGGACTAGCACAGATACGCAGTATTTT
CASSFGLGTSTDTQYF
>TRBV6-6|TRBJ2-1|16|TRBD2
TGTGCCAGCATCCGCACCGGGGCTAGCGGCCCCAATGAGCAGTTCTTC
CASIRTGASGPNEQFF
>TRBV28|TRBJ1-5|14|TRBD1
TGTGCCAGCAGTCAAACAGGGGATGGGCAGCCCCAGCATTTT
CASSQTGDGQPQHF
>TRBV20-1|TRBJ2-1|11|TRBD2
TGCAGTGCTTCGACCGGGACTAGTCTGTTCTTC
CSASTGTSLFF
>TRBV9|TRBJ2-7|14|-
TGTGCCAGCAGCGTCGCCGACTCCCCCGTCGAGCAGTACTTC
CASSVADSPVEQYF
>TRBV7-9|TRBJ2-3|15|-
TGTGCCAGCAGCTTAGCAGCAGGGCGCACAGATACGCAGTATTTT
CASSLAAGRTDTQYF
>TRBV27|TRBJ1-5|14|TRBD1
TGTGCCAGCTCCCAGGGGGCGCGGAATCAGCCCCAGCATTTT
CASSQGARNQPQHF
>TRBV28|TRBJ2-6|14|TRBD1
TGTGCCAGCAGACGACAGGGAGGGGCCAACGTCCTGACTTTC
CASRRQGGANVLTF
>TRBV19|TRBJ2-5|15|-
TGTGCCAGTAGTGCCCTCGACAGCTTTACCGAGACCCAGTACTTC
CASSALDSFTETQYF
>TRBV27|TRBJ2-2|16|-
TGTGCCAGCAGTCCTTCACAGGCTATGGGGACCGGGGAGCTGTTTTTT
CASSPSQAMGTGELFF
>TRBV10-1|TRBJ2-3|15|TRBD2
TGCGCCAGCAGCGAACTAGCGGGAGGTACAGATACGCAGTATTTT
CASSELAGGTDTQYF
>TRBV5-6|TRBJ1-1|14|-
TGTGCCAGCAGCTTGGTTCTGTCAGGGGCTGAAGCTTTCTTT
CASSLVLSGAEAFF
>TRBV5-6|TRBJ2-1|16|-
TGTGCCAGCAGCTTGGGGCTAGTATCTCCACACAATGAGCAGTTCTTC
CASSLGLVSPHNEQFF
>TRBV6-6|TRBJ1-6|13|-
TGTGCCACCCACCGGGGGAACGATTCACCCCTCCACTTT
CATHRGNDSPLHF
>TRBV28|TRBJ1-1|12|-
TGTGCCAGCCAGGGCTTATACACTGAAGCTTTCTTT
CASQGLYTEAFF
>TRBV9|TRBJ1-3|17|-
TGTGCCAGCAGCCCCAGGGGAGGGGCTTTCTCTGGAAACACCATATATTTT
CASSPRGGAFSGNTIYF
>TRBV11-2|TRBJ2-7|14|-
TGTGCCAGCAGCAGAGAAACAGGGACCTACGAGCAGTACTTC
CASSRETGTYEQYF
>TRBV27|TRBJ2-3|14|-
TGTGCCAGCAGTTGGACAAGTAACACAGATACGCAGTATTTT
CASSWTSNTDTQYF
>TRBV7-5|TRBJ2-6|19|-
TGTGTCAGACGCAAGCCGCCGGGACAGATGTCCTCTGGGGCCAACGTCCTGACTTTC
CVRRKPPGQMSSGANVLTF
>TRBV6-6|TRBJ1-2|15|-
TGTGCCAGCAGTTACTCGGGGGACAACCGCTATGGCTACACCTTC
CASSYSGDNRYGYTF
>TRBV7-9|TRBJ2-3|18|TRBD2
TGTGCCAGCAGCTATAAGACTAGCGGGAACCTAGCCACAGATACGCAGTATTTT
CASSYKTSGNLATDTQYF
>TRBV5-4|TRBJ2-7|15|TRBD1
TGTGCCAGCAGCGGCGAAGGGACAGCATCCTACGAGCAGTACTTC
CASSGEGTASYEQYF
>TRBV21-1|TRBJ2-3|21|-
TGTGCCAGCACCATCCCAGCGGGAGGGCCCTTGGCTTTATCTAGCACAGATACGCAGTATTTT
CASTIPAGGPLALSSTDTQYF
>TRBV1|TRBJ1-5|15|-
TGCACCAGCAGCCAGGGGGGGAAGTTGGGTCAGCCCCAGCATTTT
CTSSQGGKLGQPQHF
>TRBV7-2|TRBJ2-7|17|TRBD2
TGTGCCAGCAGCTTAAGGTGGCGGGAGGGCCCCGATGTCGAGCAGTACTTC
CASSLRWREGPDVEQYF
>TRBV6-1|TRBJ1-1|14|-
TGTGCCAGCAGTCCTTCCGGGACAAGGAGTGGAGCTTTCTTT
CASSPSGTRSGAFF